The T cell receptor (beta chain) under discussion was sequenced for a study of Graves' ophthalmopathy and Graves' hyperthyroidism. Findings and limits, study-wide: Ophthalmopathy progression predictions by the model showed about 75% specificity and 70.59% sensitivity.

On this clonotype itself: The antigen remains undetermined. The germline gene is not matched at one end of the junction; a read error may be the cause.

TCR beta CDR3 regions were amplified from RNA transcripts. HTBI-primed RT-PCR formed the first round, and a multiplex PCR formed the second. MiXCR, run by TCRdb on the multiplex PCR reads, gives a single entry per CDR3 protein. The sample lists over a million distinct CDR3 sequences; about 38% were seen once. Exclusion criteria comprised other autoimmune diseases, uncontrolled infections, pregnancy or lactation in patients. This CDR3 is built from 15 residues. Germline V gene sequence: CDR1 MNHEY, CDR2 SVGAGI. This clonotype was obtained from an adult man with Graves' hyperthyroidism. Sequenced: peripheral blood or thyroid tissue (not recorded which). V and J are TRBV6-5 and TRBJ1-1, with 9 nucleotides matching TRBD1. CDR3 sequence reads: CVSSYSDRGNTEAFF. CDR3 sequence (DNA): TGTGTCAGCAGTTACTCGGACAGGGGGAACACTGAAGCTTTCTTT.